This T cell receptor beta chain came from a study of blood T cell repertoires in COVID-19. Looking at the study overall: T cells, B-cell-depleted T cells, or PBMCs supplied cDNA or gDNA.

V trimming: 8 bases; J trimming: 7 bases; junction bases outside the gene matches: 7. The CDR3 extends over 13 amino acids. Germline V lookup: CDR1 KGHDR, CDR2 SFDVKD. Participants spanned ages 18 to 89 years and resided in over 20 US areas. Which cohort a participant joined came from the clinical history participants gave. As originally analysed: Reference gene primer amplification in the assay estimated nucleated cell counts. This table comes from immunoSEQ multiplex PCR, and its TCRdb copy is limited to in-frame clones, with some not included. D and trimming come from the DNA, and the V and J calls and clone size come from that table. In the table there are 140,000 to 150,000 clones, 70% to 90% of which are singletons.

The TCR originated in a man in his fifties who had recovered from COVID-19. The sequencing input was PBMCs or T cells enriched from blood (not recorded which). The chain joins TRBV24-1 to TRBJ2-3; TRBD1 matches at 8 bases. The CDR3 coding sequence is TGTGCCACCATGGACAGGGAGTTACATACGCAGTATTTT. Protein product: CATMDRELHTQYF.